The clone carrying this T cell receptor (beta chain) was seen just once. Its antigen remains unknown. These data are taken from a study of OX40 agonist ivuxolimab in advanced cancers. Study information: Partial responses occurred in Three dose-escalation patients, one with hepatocellular carcinoma and two with cutaneous melanoma.

General study points: CD4+ T cells averaged fewer expanded clones than CD8+ T cells.

There are 13 residues in the CDR3. The V and J ends lost 7 bases and 6 bases, in that order; junction bases with no gene match: 6. Germline V gene sequence: CDR1 SGDLS, CDR2 YYNGEE. The repertoire was sequenced with immunoSEQ multiplex PCR; TCRdb's copy has only in-frame clones and lacks some. The sample records about 69,000 clones, approximately 92% being singletons. The source is an adult with an advanced solid tumor such as melanoma, head and neck, liver or kidney cancer. Here the sequenced sample was CD4+ or CD8+ T cells sorted from blood, taken in a trial of the OX40 agonist ivuxolimab. The rearrangement uses TRBV9 and TRBJ1-5, with 8 bases that match TRBD1. Here the CDR3 reads CASGQGGAQPQHF. The CDR3 DNA sequence: TGTGCCAGCGGACAGGGTGGGGCTCAGCCCCAGCATTTT.